Ten or more counts support the clone carrying this T cell receptor (beta chain). Trimming took off 2 bases at V and 0 bases at J, with 8 bases between the two ends. The CDR3 covers 15 residues. The V gene's germline CDR1 is KGHSH and CDR2 LQKENI. The data derive from a study of T-cell reconstitution after alpha-beta-depleted transplantation in children. Preparation of the TCRbeta library was carried out with unique molecular identifiers. TCRdb fed the PCR reads into MiXCR, producing one record per CDR3 protein. Among around 78,000 distinct CDR3 sequences listed, about 7% were seen once. The rearrangement links TRBV18 to TRBJ1-3; D not resolved. The sequence derives from a human donor who donated a stem cell graft to a child with acute lymphoblastic leukemia. The sample here was PBMCs from the stem cell graft donor, taken from the stem cell graft. The CDR3 DNA sequence: TGTGCCAGCTCACCAGCCGGGAGCTCTGGAAACACCATATATTTT. It codes for CASSPAGSSGNTIYF.